This is a list of T cell receptor beta chains from one sample in a study of cytomegalovirus exposure and HLA in healthy donors. Generated by immunoSEQ multiplex PCR, the TCRdb table keeps only in-frame clones and is missing some. Of about 94,000 clones in the sample, around 77% were seen once. What was sequenced was PBMCs. All receptors derive from a man aged 30 to 45 in good health and CMV-seronegative. Each CDR3 is given with its conserved first and last residue. D genes are given only for firm matches. Clone size is shown for a subset of rows, as once, few, many or a class of expanded clone.

CDR3 protein	CDR3 DNA	D gene	V gene	J gene	clone size
CASSQRSRGRNQPQHF	TGTGCCAGCAGCCAGCGCTCAAGGGGCCGCAATCAGCCCCAGCATTTT	.	TRBV5-6	TRBJ1-5	.
CASSMEARGYTF	TGTGCCAGTAGTATGGAAGCGAGGGGCTACACCTTC	.	TRBV19	TRBJ1-2	once
CASRWEKAYEQYF	TGCGCCAGCAGGTGGGAGAAGGCCTACGAGCAGTACTTC	.	TRBV5-1	TRBJ2-7	.
CASRTGSSYEQYF	TGCGCCAGCAGGACAGGTAGCTCCTACGAGCAGTACTTC	.	TRBV5-1	TRBJ2-7	.
CASSFPLAGGEETQYF	TGTGCCAGCAGCTTCCCCCTAGCGGGAGGGGAAGAGACCCAGTACTTC	TRBD2	TRBV7-9	TRBJ2-5	.
CASSREGFNTEAFF	TGTGCCAGCTCACGGGAGGGTTTTAACACTGAAGCTTTCTTT	.	TRBV18	TRBJ1-1	many
CASSPPVGAPPYEQYF	TGTGCCAGCAGCCCCCCGGTGGGGGCCCCACCCTACGAGCAGTACTTC	.	TRBV5-6	TRBJ2-7	.
CASSIFRDYSNQPQHF	TGTGCCAGTAGTATCTTCAGGGACTATAGCAATCAGCCCCAGCATTTT	.	TRBV19	TRBJ1-5	.
CASSLGQSPLHF	TGTGCCAGCAGCCTAGGCCAGTCACCCCTCCACTTT	.	TRBV6-5	TRBJ1-6	.
CASSPRGQGDSTGELFF	TGTGCCAGCTCACCAAGGGGACAGGGTGATAGCACCGGGGAGCTGTTTTTT	TRBD1	TRBV18	TRBJ2-2	.
CASSQEGSGSTDTQYF	TGTGCCAGCAGCCAAGAAGGGAGCGGCAGCACAGATACGCAGTATTTT	.	TRBV4-2	TRBJ2-3	few
CASSSEGNRYEQYF	TGTGCCAGCAGCTCGGAAGGTAACAGATACGAGCAGTACTTC	.	TRBV5-5	TRBJ2-7	.
CASSLRQGGHNEQFF	TGTGCCAGCAGCCTCCGACAGGGCGGGCACAATGAGCAGTTCTTC	TRBD1	TRBV7-2	TRBJ2-1	.
CASNGLAGTFSYNEQFF	TGCGCCAGCAATGGGCTAGCGGGAACCTTCTCCTACAATGAGCAGTTCTTC	TRBD2	TRBV10-2	TRBJ2-1	.
CASRSDRGHTDTQYF	TGTGCCAGCAGGAGCGACAGGGGACACACAGATACGCAGTATTTT	TRBD1	TRBV6-1	TRBJ2-3	.
CAWTLGGETQYF	TGTGCCTGGACTCTTGGCGGGGAGACCCAGTACTTC	.	TRBV30	TRBJ2-5	.
CASGLAEQGRETQYF	TGTGCTAGTGGTTTGGCAGAACAGGGGCGAGAGACCCAGTACTTC	TRBD1	TRBV12-5	TRBJ2-5	.
CASSSGLRQGNEQFF	TGTGCCAGCAGTTCGGGACTCAGGCAGGGCAATGAGCAGTTCTTC	.	TRBV2	TRBJ2-1	.
CAWRDSDRASTF	TGTGCCTGGAGGGACTCAGACAGGGCTAGCACCTTC	TRBD1	TRBV30	TRBJ1-2	.